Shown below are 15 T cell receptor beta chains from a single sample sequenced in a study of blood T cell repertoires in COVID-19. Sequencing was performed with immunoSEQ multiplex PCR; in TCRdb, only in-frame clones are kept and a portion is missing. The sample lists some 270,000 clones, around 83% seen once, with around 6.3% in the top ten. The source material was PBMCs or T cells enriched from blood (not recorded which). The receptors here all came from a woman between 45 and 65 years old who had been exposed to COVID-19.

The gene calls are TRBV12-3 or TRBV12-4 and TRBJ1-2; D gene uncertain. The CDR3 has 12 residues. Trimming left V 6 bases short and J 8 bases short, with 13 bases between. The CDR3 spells CASSPIAHGYTF. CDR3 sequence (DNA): TGTGCCAGCAGCCCCATTGCGCACGGCTACACCTTC.

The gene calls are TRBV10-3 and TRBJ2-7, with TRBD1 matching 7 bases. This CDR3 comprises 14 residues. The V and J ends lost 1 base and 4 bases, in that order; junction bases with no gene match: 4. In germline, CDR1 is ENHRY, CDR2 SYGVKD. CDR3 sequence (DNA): TGTGCCATCAGTGAGTTGGGACAGAAGTACGAGCAGTACTTC. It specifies CAISELGQKYEQYF.

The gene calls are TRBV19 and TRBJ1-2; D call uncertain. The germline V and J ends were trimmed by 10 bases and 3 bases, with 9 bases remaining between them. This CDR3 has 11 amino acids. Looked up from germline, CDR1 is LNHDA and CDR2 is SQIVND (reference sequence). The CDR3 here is CATREYYGYTF. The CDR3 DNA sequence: TGTGCCACTCGGGAGTACTATGGCTACACCTTC.

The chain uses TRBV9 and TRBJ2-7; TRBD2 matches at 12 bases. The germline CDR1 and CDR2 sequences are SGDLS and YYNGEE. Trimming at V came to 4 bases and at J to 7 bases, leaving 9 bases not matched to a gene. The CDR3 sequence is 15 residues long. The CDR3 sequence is CASSLGLAGHREQYF. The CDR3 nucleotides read TGTGCCAGCAGCCTCGGACTAGCGGGGCATCGGGAGCAGTACTTC.

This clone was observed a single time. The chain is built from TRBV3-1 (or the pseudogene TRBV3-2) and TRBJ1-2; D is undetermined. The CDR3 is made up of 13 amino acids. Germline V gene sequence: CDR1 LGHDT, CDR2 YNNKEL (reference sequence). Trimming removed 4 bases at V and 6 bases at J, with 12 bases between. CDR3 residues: CASSPFQKDGYTF. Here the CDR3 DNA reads TGTGCCAGCAGCCCCTTCCAGAAAGATGGCTACACCTTC.

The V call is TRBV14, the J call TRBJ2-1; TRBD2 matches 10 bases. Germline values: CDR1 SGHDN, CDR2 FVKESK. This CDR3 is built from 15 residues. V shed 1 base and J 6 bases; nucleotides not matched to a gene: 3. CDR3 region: CASSQGLAGANEQFF. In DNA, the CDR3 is TGTGCCAGCAGCCAAGGGCTAGCGGGGGCCAATGAGCAGTTCTTC.

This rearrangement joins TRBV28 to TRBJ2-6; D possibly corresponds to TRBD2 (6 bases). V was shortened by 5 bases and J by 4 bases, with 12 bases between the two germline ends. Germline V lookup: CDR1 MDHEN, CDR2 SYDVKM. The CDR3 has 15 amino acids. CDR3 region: CASSKGGAGANVLTF. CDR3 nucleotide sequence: TGTGCCAGCAGTAAAGGAGGGGCCGGGGCCAACGTCCTGACTTTC.

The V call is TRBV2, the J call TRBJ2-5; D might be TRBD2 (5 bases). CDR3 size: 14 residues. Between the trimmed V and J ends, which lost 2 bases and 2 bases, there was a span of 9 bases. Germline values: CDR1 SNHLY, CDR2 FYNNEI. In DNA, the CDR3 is TGTGCCAGCAGTGAACTAACTAGACAAGAGACCCAGTACTTC. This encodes CASSELTRQETQYF. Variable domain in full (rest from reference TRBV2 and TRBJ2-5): EPEVTQTPSHQVTQMGQEVILRCVPISNHLYFYWYRQILGQKVEFLVSFYNNEISEKSEIFDDQFSVERPDGSNFTLKIRSTKLEDSAMYFCASSELTRQETQYFGPGTRLLVL.

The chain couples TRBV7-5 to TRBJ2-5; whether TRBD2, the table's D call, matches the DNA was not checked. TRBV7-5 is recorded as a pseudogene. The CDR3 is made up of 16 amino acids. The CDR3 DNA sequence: TGTGCCAGAAGCTCGACTAGCGGGGGGGCACAAGAGACCCAGTACTTC. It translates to CARSSTSGGAQETQYF.

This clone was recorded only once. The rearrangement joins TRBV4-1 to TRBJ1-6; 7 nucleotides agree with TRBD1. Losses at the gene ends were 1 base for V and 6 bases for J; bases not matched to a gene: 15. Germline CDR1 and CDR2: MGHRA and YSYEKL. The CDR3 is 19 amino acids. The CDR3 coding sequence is TGCGCCAGCAGCCAAGCTGTCCTGTCTCCGGACAGGCCTAATTCACCCCTCCACTTT. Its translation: CASSQAVLSPDRPNSPLHF.

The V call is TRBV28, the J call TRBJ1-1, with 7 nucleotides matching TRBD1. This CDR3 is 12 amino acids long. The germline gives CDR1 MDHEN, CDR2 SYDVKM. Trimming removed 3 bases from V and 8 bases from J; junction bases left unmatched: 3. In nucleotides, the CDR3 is TGTGCCAGCAGTTTCACAGGGGTGGAAGCTTTCTTT. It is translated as CASSFTGVEAFF.

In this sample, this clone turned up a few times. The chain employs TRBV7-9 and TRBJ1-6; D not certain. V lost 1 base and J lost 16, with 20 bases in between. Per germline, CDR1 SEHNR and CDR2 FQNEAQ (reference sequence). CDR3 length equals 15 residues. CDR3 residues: CASSLGAVGSGGLHF. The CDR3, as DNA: TGTGCCAGCAGCTTAGGGGCGGTGGGCAGCGGCGGGCTCCACTTT.

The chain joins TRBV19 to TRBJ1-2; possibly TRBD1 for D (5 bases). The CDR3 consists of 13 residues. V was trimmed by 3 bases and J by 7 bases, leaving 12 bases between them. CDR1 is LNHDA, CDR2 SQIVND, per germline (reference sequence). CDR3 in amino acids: CASSITRATGYTF. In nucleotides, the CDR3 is TGTGCCAGTAGTATCACCAGGGCTACTGGCTACACCTTC.

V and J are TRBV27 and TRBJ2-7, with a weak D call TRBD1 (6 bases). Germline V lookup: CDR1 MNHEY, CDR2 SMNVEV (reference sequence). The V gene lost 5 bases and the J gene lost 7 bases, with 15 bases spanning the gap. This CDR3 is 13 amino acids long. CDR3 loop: CASSTTGFKEQYF. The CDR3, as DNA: TGTGCCAGCAGTACTACAGGGTTCAAGGAGCAGTACTTC.

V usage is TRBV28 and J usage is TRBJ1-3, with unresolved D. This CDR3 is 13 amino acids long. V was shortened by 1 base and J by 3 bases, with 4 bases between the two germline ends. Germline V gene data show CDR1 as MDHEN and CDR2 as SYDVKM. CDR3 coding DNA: TGTGCCAGCAGTTTATCTCTTGGAAACACCATATATTTT. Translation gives CASSLSLGNTIYF.